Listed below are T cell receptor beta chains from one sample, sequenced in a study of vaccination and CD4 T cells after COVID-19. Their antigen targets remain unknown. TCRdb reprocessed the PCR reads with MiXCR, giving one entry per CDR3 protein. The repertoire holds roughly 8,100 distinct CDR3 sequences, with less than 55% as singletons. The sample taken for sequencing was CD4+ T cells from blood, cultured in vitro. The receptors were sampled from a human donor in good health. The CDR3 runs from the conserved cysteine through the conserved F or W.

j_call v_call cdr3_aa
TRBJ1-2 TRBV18 CASSPLDSNGYTF
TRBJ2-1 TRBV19 CASSIPDNSYNEQFF
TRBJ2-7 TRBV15 CATSRGQLYEQYF
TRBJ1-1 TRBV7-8 CASSPLSEAFF
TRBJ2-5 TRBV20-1 CSARRETQYF
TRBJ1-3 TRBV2 CAITTLRQDSGNTIYF
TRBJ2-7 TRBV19 CASSLLSGYEQYF
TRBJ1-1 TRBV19 CASRQNTAFF
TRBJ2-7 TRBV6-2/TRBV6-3 CASSYSPSGRNYEQYF
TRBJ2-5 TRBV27 CASSLAVGREETQYF
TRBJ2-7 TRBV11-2 CASSVASSERYEQYF
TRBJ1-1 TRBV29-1 CSVAILGANEAFF
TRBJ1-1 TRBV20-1 CSANPGQGASEAFF
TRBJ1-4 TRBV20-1 CSARERVGNEKLFF
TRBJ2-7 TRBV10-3 CAAGHEQYF
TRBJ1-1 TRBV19 CASSIKGYTEAFF